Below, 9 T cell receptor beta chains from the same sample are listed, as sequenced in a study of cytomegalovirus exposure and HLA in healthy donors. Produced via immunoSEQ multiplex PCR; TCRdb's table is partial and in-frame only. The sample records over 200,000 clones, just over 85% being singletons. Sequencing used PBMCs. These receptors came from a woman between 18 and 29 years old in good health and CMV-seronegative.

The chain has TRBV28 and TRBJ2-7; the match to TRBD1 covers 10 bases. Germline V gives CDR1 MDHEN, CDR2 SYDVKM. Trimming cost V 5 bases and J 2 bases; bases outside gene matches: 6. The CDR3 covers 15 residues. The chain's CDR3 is CASSTPGTGAYEQYF. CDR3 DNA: TGTGCCAGCAGTACTCCCGGGACAGGGGCCTACGAGCAGTACTTC.

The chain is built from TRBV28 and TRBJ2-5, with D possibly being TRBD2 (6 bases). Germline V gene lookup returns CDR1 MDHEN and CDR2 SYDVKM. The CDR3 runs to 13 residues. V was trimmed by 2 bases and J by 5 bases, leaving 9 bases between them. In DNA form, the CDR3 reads TGTGCCAGCAGTTTAGCGGGAACGGAGACCCAGTACTTC. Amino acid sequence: CASSLAGTETQYF. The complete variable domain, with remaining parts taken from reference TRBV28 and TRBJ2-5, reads DVKVTQSSRYLVKRTGEKVFLECVQDMDHENMFWYRQDPGLGLRLIYFSYDVKMKEKGDIPEGYSVSREKKERFSLILESASTNQTSMYLCASSLAGTETQYFGPGTRLLVL.

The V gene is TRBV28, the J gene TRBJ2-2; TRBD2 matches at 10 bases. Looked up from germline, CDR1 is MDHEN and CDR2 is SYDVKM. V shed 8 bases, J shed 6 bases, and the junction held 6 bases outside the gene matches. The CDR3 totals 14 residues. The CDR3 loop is CASGLAGAAGELFF. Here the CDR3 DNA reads TGTGCCAGCGGCCTAGCGGGAGCTGCCGGGGAGCTGTTTTTT. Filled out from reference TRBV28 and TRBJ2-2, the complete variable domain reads DVKVTQSSRYLVKRTGEKVFLECVQDMDHENMFWYRQDPGLGLRLIYFSYDVKMKEKGDIPEGYSVSREKKERFSLILESASTNQTSMYLCASGLAGAAGELFFGEGSRLTVL.

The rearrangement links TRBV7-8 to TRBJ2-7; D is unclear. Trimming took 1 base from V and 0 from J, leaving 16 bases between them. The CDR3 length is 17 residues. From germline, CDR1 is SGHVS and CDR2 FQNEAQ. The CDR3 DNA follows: TGTGCCAGCAGCTTAGAGAGTACCAAACTGCGCTCCTACGAGCAGTACTTC. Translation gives CASSLESTKLRSYEQYF.

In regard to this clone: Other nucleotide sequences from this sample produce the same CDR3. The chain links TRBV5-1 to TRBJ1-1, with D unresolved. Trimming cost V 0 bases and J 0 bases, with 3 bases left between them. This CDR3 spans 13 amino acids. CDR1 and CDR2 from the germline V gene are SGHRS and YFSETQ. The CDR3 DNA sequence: TGCGCCAGCAGCTTGGCTGTGAACACTGAAGCTTTCTTT. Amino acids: CASSLAVNTEAFF. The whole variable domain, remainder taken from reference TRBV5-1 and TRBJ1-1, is KAGVTQTPRYLIKTRGQQVTLSCSPISGHRSVSWYQQTPGQGLQFLFEYFSETQRNKGNFPGRFSGRQFSNSRSEMNVSTLELGDSALYLCASSLAVNTEAFFGQGTRLTVV.

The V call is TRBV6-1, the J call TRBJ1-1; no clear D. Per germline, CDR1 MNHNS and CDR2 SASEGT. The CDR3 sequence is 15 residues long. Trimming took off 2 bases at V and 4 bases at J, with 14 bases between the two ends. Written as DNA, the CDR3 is TGTGCCAGCAGTGAACCGACGGGGATGGGCACTGAAGCTTTCTTT. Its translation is CASSEPTGMGTEAFF.

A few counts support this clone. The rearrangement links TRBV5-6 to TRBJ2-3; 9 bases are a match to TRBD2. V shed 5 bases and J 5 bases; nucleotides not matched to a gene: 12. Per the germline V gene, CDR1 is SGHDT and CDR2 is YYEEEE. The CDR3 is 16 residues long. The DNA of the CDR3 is TGTGCCAGCAGATCAAACCCGGGACTAGCTTTAGATACGCAGTATTTT. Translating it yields CASRSNPGLALDTQYF.

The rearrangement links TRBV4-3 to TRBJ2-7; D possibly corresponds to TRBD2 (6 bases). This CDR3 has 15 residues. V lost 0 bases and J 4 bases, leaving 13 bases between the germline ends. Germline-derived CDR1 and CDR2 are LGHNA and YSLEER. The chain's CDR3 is CASSQEPLGGYEQYF. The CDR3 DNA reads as TGCGCCAGCAGCCAAGAACCCTTGGGGGGATACGAGCAGTACTTC.

CDR3 DNA sequence: TGTGCCAGCAGTTTCCCGGGACTAGCGGGAAATGAGCAGTTCTTC. This sequence encodes CASSFPGLAGNEQFF. The chain combines TRBV27 with TRBJ2-1; 13 bases agree with TRBD2. CDR3 length equals 15 residues. V shed 3 bases, J shed 7 bases, and the junction held 3 bases outside the gene matches. The germline CDR1 and CDR2 sequences are MNHEY and SMNVEV (reference sequence).